A selection of T cell receptor beta chains follows, all from one sample in a study of T cells in Graves' hyperthyroidism and ophthalmopathy. From the multiplex PCR reads, TCRdb called clonotypes with MiXCR, one entry per CDR3 protein. Here the sample spans about 360,000 distinct CDR3 sequences, approximately 12% being singletons. Material for sequencing was blood. These receptors originate from a man younger than 45 with Graves' hyperthyroidism that later progressed to Graves' ophthalmopathy. Each CDR3 is given with its conserved first and last residue. The D gene is left open where the match is weak. Rows may omit the clone size; those that give it use once, few, many or a size class.

D	V	J	size	CDR3	DNA
-	TRBV12-5	TRBJ1-5	many	CASGLNRAFDEPQHF	TGTGCTAGTGGTTTAAACAGGGCCTTTGACGAGCCCCAGCATTTT
TRBD2	TRBV28	TRBJ2-7	many	CASSLGASGSYEQYF	TGTGCCAGCAGTTTAGGGGCTAGCGGCTCCTACGAGCAGTACTTC
TRBD1	TRBV6-1	TRBJ2-7	many	CARSGDRHSSYEQYF	TGTGCCAGATCCGGGGACAGACACAGCTCCTACGAGCAGTACTTC
-	TRBV19	TRBJ1-1	-	CASSAGRRQNTEAFF	TGTGCCAGTAGTGCAGGTCGGCGGCAGAACACTGAAGCTTTCTTT
-	TRBV12-3/TRBV12-4	TRBJ2-3	many	CASLKGLYGDTQYF	TGTGCCAGCTTGAAGGGGTTGTATGGAGATACGCAGTATTTT
-	TRBV27	TRBJ1-1	many	CASSLSDGGSEAFF	TGTGCCAGCAGTTTATCGGACGGGGGGTCTGAAGCTTTCTTT
TRBD1	TRBV6-1	TRBJ1-5	many	CASSWDSQGPQHF	TGTGCCAGCAGTTGGGACAGTCAAGGGCCCCAGCATTTT
TRBD2	TRBV20-1	TRBJ2-7	few	CSAKRGVENYEQYF	TGCAGTGCTAAGCGGGGGGTAGAGAACTACGAGCAGTACTTC
-	TRBV12-5	TRBJ1-2	-	CASGLVLGHANYGYTF	TGTGCTAGTGGTTTGGTACTAGGACATGCGAACTATGGCTACACCTTC
-	TRBV15	TRBJ2-2	many	CATSRELGGRTGELFF	TGTGCCACCAGCAGAGAGCTGGGGGGGCGCACCGGGGAGCTGTTTTTT
TRBD1	TRBV15	TRBJ2-7	many	CATSRDPGQAVPSYEQYF	TGTGCCACCAGCAGAGATCCGGGACAGGCAGTACCTTCCTACGAGCAGTACTTC
TRBD1	TRBV7-9	TRBJ2-5	many	CASSPHRTGVETQYF	TGTGCCAGCAGCCCTCACCGGACAGGGGTCGAGACCCAGTACTTC
-	TRBV10-2	TRBJ1-4	-	CASSQGKVRTNEKLFF	TGCGCCAGCAGTCAGGGGAAGGTGCGGACTAATGAAAAACTGTTTTTT
-	TRBV19	TRBJ1-1	-	CASSTGPPGVTEAFF	TGTGCCAGTAGTACCGGACCCCCAGGTGTAACTGAAGCTTTCTTT
-	TRBV28	TRBJ1-6	-	CASSLCGSPLHF	TGTGCCAGCAGTTTATGCGGCTCACCCCTCCACTTT
TRBD1	TRBV3-1	TRBJ1-5	many	CASSQAGTGSNQPQHF	TGTGCCAGCAGCCAAGCCGGGACAGGGAGCAATCAGCCCCAGCATTTT
-	TRBV6-1	TRBJ2-7	-	CASSDISRVWACEQYF	TGTGCCAGCAGCGACATATCGCGGGTCTGGGCTTGCGAGCAGTACTTC
-	TRBV16	TRBJ1-1	many	CASSQFIQNTEAFF	TGTGCCAGCAGCCAATTTATACAGAACACTGAAGCTTTCTTT
TRBD2	TRBV6-1	TRBJ2-5	-	CASSLTTSGGQETQYF	TGTGCCAGCAGTCTAACGACTAGCGGGGGGCAAGAGACCCAGTACTTC
TRBD1	TRBV12-3/TRBV12-4	TRBJ1-5	many	CASSYGTGGNQPQHF	TGTGCCAGCAGTTACGGGACAGGGGGCAATCAGCCCCAGCATTTT
-	TRBV12-3/TRBV12-4	TRBJ1-6	many	CASSFIGQAALHF	TGTGCCAGCAGTTTTATCGGCCAAGCGGCCCTCCACTTT
-	TRBV11-2	TRBJ2-2	many	CASSPGRLYTGELFF	TGTGCCAGCAGCCCGGGGCGACTATACACCGGGGAGCTGTTTTTT
-	TRBV12-3/TRBV12-4	TRBJ2-7	many	CASSLGPAYEQYF	TGTGCCAGCAGTCTCGGGCCTGCCTACGAGCAGTACTTC
-	TRBV5-5	TRBJ2-1	many	CASSSTPKGEQFF	TGTGCCAGCAGCTCGACTCCGAAGGGTGAGCAGTTCTTC
TRBD1	TRBV20-1	TRBJ1-6	few	CSAREPGQGNSPLHF	TGCAGTGCTAGAGAGCCGGGACAGGGCAATTCACCCCTCCACTTT
TRBD1	TRBV30	TRBJ2-1	-	CALDTGQGSYNERFF	TGTGCCTTGGATACGGGACAGGGATCCTACAATGAGCGGTTCTTC
TRBD2	TRBV10-2	TRBJ2-5	once	CASMLGGGETQYF	TGCGCCAGCATGTTGGGGGGAGGGGAGACCCAGTACTTC